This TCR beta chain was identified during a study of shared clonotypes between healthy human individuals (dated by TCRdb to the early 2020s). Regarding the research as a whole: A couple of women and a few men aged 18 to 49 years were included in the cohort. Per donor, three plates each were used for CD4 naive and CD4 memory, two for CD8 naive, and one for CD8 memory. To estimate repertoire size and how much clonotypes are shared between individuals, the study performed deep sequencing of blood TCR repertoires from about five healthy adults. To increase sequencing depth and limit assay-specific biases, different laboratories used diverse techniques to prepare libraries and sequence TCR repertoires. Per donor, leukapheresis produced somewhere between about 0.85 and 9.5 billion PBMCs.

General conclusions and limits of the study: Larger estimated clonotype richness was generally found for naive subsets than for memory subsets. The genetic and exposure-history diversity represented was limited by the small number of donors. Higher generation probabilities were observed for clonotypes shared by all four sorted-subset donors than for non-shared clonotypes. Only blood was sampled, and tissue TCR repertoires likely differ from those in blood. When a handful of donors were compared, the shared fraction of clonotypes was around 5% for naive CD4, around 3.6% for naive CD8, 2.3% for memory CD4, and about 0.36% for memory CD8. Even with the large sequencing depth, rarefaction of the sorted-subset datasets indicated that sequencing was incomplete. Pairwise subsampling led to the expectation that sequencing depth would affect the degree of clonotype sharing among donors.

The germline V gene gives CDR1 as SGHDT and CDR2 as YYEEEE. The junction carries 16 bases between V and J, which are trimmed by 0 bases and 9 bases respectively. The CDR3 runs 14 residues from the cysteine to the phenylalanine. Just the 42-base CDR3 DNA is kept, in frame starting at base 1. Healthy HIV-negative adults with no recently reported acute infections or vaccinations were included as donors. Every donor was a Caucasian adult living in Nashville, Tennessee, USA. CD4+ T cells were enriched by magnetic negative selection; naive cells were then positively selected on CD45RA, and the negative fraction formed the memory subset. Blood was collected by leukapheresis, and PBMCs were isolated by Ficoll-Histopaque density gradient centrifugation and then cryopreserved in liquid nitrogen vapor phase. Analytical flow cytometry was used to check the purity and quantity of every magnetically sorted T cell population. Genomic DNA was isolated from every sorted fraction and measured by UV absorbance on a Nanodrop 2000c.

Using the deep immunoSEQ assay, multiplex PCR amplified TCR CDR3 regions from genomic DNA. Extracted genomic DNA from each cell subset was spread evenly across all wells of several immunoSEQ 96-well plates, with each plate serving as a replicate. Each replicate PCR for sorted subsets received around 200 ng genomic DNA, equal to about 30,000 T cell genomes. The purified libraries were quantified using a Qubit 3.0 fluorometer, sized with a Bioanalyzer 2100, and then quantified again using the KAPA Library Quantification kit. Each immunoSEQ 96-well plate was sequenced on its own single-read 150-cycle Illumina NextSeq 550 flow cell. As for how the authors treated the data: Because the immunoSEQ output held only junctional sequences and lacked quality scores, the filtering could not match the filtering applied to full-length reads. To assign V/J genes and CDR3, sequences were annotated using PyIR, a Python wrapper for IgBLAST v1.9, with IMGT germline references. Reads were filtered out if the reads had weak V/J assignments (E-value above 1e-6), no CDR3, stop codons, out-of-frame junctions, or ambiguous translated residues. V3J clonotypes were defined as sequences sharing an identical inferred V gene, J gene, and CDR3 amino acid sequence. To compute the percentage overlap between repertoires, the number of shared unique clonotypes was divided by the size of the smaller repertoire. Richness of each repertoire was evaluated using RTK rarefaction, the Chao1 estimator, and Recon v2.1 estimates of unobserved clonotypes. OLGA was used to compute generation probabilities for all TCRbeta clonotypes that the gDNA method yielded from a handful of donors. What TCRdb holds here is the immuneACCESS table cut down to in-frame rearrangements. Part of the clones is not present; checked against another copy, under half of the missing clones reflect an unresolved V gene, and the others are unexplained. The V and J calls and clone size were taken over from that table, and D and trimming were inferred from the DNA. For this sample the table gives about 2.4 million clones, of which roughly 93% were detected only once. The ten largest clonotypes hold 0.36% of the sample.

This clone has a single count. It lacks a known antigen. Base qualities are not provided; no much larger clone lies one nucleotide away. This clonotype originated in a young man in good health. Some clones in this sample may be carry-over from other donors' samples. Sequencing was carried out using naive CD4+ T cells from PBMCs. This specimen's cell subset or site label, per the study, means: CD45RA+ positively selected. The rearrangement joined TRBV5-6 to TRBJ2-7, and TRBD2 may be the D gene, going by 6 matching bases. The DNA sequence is TGTGCCAGCAGCTTGGTCGGGGTAGCGGAGGGGCAGTACTTC. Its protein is CASSLVGVAEGQYF.